The rows below give T cell receptor beta chains drawn from one sample of a study of B cell selection in AIRE deficiency. The table came from immunoSEQ multiplex PCR; TCRdb's copy has only in-frame clones and leaves some out. This table has about 24,000 clones, 96% appearing once. Sequencing was performed on CD4+CD127+ conventional T cells sorted from PBMCs. These TCRs come from a human donor in good health. CDR3s include the opening cysteine and the closing phenylalanine or tryptophan. A D gene is named only where the DNA matches it firmly. Not every row has a clone size; where given, it reads once, few, many or a size class.

clone_size	v_call	d_call	j_call	cdr3_aa	cdr3_nt
.	TRBV5-1	TRBD1	TRBJ2-3	CASSSGTGPTDTQYF	TGCGCCAGCAGCTCCGGGACAGGACCCACAGATACGCAGTATTTT
.	TRBV21-1	.	TRBJ2-3	CASSKRSGASTDTQYF	TGTGCCAGCAGCAAGCGCTCCGGGGCTAGCACAGATACGCAGTATTTT
once	TRBV7-4	.	TRBJ2-2	CASSLRGWELFF	TGTGCCAGCAGCTTAAGGGGGTGGGAGCTGTTTTTT
.	TRBV5-1	.	TRBJ1-4	CASRVDSGDWKLFF	TGCGCCAGCAGGGTGGACAGTGGAGACTGGAAACTGTTTTTT
.	TRBV7-2	.	TRBJ1-1	CASSLVSENTEAFF	TGTGCCAGCAGCTTAGTGTCAGAGAACACTGAAGCTTTCTTT
.	TRBV19	TRBD1	TRBJ2-1	CASSKGQVPGFF	TGTGCCAGTAGTAAGGGACAGGTCCCTGGGTTCTTC
.	TRBV7-3	.	TRBJ1-6	CASSLTMGNSPLHF	TGTGCCAGCAGCTTAACTATGGGTAATTCACCCCTCCACTTT
.	TRBV2	TRBD1	TRBJ2-2	CASRSGTGGRELFF	TGTGCCAGCAGGTCCGGGACAGGAGGGAGGGAGCTGTTTTTT
.	TRBV5-1	TRBD1	TRBJ1-1	CASREGTGYTEAFF	TGCGCCAGCAGAGAAGGGACAGGGTATACTGAAGCTTTCTTT
.	TRBV7-9	.	TRBJ2-3	CASTQQYF	TGTGCCAGCACCCAGCAGTATTTT
.	TRBV11-2	.	TRBJ2-5	CASSLGNKNLGETQYF	TGTGCCAGCAGCTTAGGGAACAAAAATCTGGGGGAGACCCAGTACTTC
once	TRBV27	.	TRBJ1-1	CASSFSLNTEAFF	TGTGCCAGCAGTTTTTCGTTGAACACTGAAGCTTTCTTT
.	TRBV7-2	TRBD1	TRBJ1-3	CASSSQGAGNTIYF	TGTGCCAGCAGTTCTCAGGGGGCTGGAAACACCATATATTTT
.	TRBV7-9	.	TRBJ2-2	CASSLGGTAAGELFF	TGTGCCAGCAGCTTAGGCGGGACAGCGGCCGGGGAGCTGTTTTTT
once	TRBV6-5	.	TRBJ1-5	CASSYRRNQPQHF	TGTGCCAGCAGTTATAGGAGGAATCAGCCCCAGCATTTT
.	TRBV6-1	TRBD1	TRBJ2-1	CASSSLTGGDEQFF	TGTGCCAGCAGCTCCTTGACAGGGGGCGATGAGCAGTTCTTC
few	TRBV28	.	TRBJ1-6	CASSLQPSSPLHF	TGTGCCAGCAGTTTACAACCCAGCTCACCCCTCCACTTT
.	TRBV2	.	TRBJ1-1	CASSPGRENTEAFF	TGTGCCAGCTCTCCGGGCAGGGAGAACACTGAAGCTTTCTTT
.	TRBV7-3	.	TRBJ2-6	CASSFSVSSSGANVLTF	TGTGCCAGCAGCTTTTCAGTATCAAGCTCTGGGGCCAACGTCCTGACTTTC
.	TRBV30	.	TRBJ1-3	CAWSVRASSGNTIYF	TGTGCCTGGAGTGTAAGGGCTAGCTCTGGAAACACCATATATTTT
once	TRBV20-1	.	TRBJ2-7	CSARDYDEQYF	TGCAGTGCCCGCGACTATGACGAGCAGTACTTC
.	TRBV7-3	.	TRBJ2-2	CASSFRPNTGELFF	TGTGCCAGCAGCTTTCGTCCGAACACCGGGGAGCTGTTTTTT
.	TRBV18	TRBD1	TRBJ1-1	CASSQSTGDTEAFF	TGTGCCAGCTCACAGTCGACAGGGGACACTGAAGCTTTCTTT
.	TRBV7-2	.	TRBJ2-7	CASSLGGGYEQYF	TGTGCCAGCAGCCTAGGGGGTGGCTACGAGCAGTACTTC
.	TRBV30	TRBD2	TRBJ2-2	CAGQGLAGGNTGELFF	TGTGCCGGCCAGGGGCTAGCGGGGGGGAACACCGGGGAGCTGTTTTTT
.	TRBV7-2	TRBD1	TRBJ2-3	CASSQRGTGGATDTQYF	TGTGCCAGCAGCCAACGTGGGACAGGGGGCGCGACAGATACGCAGTATTTT
.	TRBV5-4	TRBD1	TRBJ1-2	CASSLAATAGGYDGYTF	TGTGCCAGCAGCTTGGCCGCGACGGCAGGGGGATATGATGGCTACACCTTC
.	TRBV5-1	.	TRBJ1-5	CASSPRQEGQPQHF	TGCGCCAGCAGCCCCCGGCAGGAGGGGCAGCCCCAGCATTTT
.	TRBV19	TRBD1	TRBJ2-7	CASSYRLGQGTKTYEQYF	TGTGCCAGTAGTTACCGCCTGGGACAGGGTACGAAAACCTACGAGCAGTACTTC
once	TRBV4-1	TRBD2	TRBJ2-5	CASSVTYREGEETQYF	TGCGCCAGCAGCGTAACGTACCGGGAGGGGGAAGAGACCCAGTACTTC
once	TRBV19	.	TRBJ1-6	CASSMGLANSPLHF	TGTGCCAGTAGTATGGGACTCGCAAATTCACCCCTCCACTTT
.	TRBV5-6	TRBD1	TRBJ1-5	CASSLAGQGFDQPQHF	TGTGCCAGCAGCTTGGCGGGACAGGGTTTCGATCAGCCCCAGCATTTT
.	TRBV9	.	TRBJ2-5	CASSGRGGETQYF	TGTGCCAGCAGCGGCAGGGGGGGAGAGACCCAGTACTTC
.	TRBV5-1	TRBD2	TRBJ2-7	CASSLGLGGYEQYF	TGCGCCAGCAGCCTGGGGCTGGGGGGGTACGAGCAGTACTTC
.	TRBV7-2	.	TRBJ2-3	CASSFAPSGATDTQYF	TGTGCCAGCAGCTTTGCCCCAAGCGGAGCCACAGATACGCAGTATTTT
.	TRBV5-6	.	TRBJ1-6	CASSYRDISNSPLHF	TGTGCCAGCAGCTACCGGGACATTAGTAATTCACCCCTCCACTTT
.	TRBV9	.	TRBJ1-5	CAVYSNQPQHF	TGTGCCGTGTATAGCAATCAGCCCCAGCATTTT
.	TRBV5-4	.	TRBJ1-5	CASSLDSQPQHF	TGTGCCAGCAGCTTGGACAGTCAGCCCCAGCATTTT
.	TRBV9	TRBD1	TRBJ1-1	CASSVIPQGMNTEAFF	TGTGCCAGCAGCGTGATACCACAGGGGATGAACACTGAAGCTTTCTTT
.	TRBV5-4	.	TRBJ1-2	CASSSRDNYGYTF	TGTGCCAGCAGCTCCCGGGACAACTATGGCTACACCTTC
.	TRBV5-4	.	TRBJ2-7	CASTTGLSYEQYF	TGTGCCAGCACTACGGGACTGTCCTACGAGCAGTACTTC
.	TRBV11-3	.	TRBJ1-1	CASSSGPNTEAFF	TGTGCCAGCAGCTCCGGCCCAAACACTGAAGCTTTCTTT
.	TRBV6-1	.	TRBJ1-6	CASSEADSSSYNSPLHF	TGTGCCAGCAGTGAAGCCGATTCTAGCTCCTATAATTCACCCCTCCACTTT
once	TRBV6-5	TRBD1	TRBJ1-6	CASSTSGQGDSPLHF	TGTGCCAGCAGTACCTCGGGACAGGGGGATTCACCCCTCCACTTT
.	TRBV14	.	TRBJ1-3	CASSPYSLSGNTIYF	TGTGCCAGCAGCCCATACAGCCTCTCTGGAAACACCATATATTTT